This TCR beta chain was recovered during a study of blood T cell repertoires in COVID-19. Whole-study context: Acute and convalescent COVID-19 specimens originated in the United States, Italy and Spain.

The table came from immunoSEQ multiplex PCR; TCRdb's copy has only in-frame clones and leaves some out. The sample lists about 250,000 clones; around 80% were seen once. CDR1 and CDR2 from the germline V gene are MNHEY and SVGAGI. The V and J ends lost 6 bases and 2 bases respectively, with 10 bases between them. The CDR3 covers 13 residues. The gene calls are TRBV6-5 and TRBJ1-2; D gene unclear. The clonotype originates from a human donor in a cohort sampled during active COVID-19. Sequencing was performed on peripheral blood. The CDR3 DNA is TGTGCCAGCAGCCGAGTACAGAACTATGGCTACACCTTC. It translates to CASSRVQNYGYTF.